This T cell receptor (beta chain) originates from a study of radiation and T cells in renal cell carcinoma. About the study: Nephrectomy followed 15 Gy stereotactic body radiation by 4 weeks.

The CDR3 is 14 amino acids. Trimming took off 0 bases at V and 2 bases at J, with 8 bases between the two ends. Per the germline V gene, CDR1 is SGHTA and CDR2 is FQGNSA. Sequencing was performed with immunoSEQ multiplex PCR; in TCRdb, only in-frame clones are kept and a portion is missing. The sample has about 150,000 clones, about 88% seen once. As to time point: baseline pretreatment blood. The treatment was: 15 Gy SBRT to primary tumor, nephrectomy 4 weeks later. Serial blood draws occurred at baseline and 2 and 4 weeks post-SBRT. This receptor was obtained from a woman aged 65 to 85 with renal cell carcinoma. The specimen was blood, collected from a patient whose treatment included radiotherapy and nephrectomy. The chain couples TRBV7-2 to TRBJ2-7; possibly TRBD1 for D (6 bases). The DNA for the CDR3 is TGTGCCAGCAGCTTAGCACAGGGCCCCTACGAGCAGTACTTC. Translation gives CASSLAQGPYEQYF.